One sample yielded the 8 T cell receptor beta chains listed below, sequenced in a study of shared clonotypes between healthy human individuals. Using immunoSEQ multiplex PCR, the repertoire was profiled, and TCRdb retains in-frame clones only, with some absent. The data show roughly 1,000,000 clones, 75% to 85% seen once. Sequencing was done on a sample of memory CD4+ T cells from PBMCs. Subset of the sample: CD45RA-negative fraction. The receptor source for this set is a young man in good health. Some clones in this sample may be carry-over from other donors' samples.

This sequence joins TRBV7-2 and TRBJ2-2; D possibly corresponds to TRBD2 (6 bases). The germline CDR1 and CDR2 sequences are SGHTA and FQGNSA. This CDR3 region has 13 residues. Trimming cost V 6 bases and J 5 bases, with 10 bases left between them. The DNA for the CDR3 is TGTGCCAGCAGGCTAGCGCAGACCGGGGAGCTGTTTTTT. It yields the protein CASRLAQTGELFF.

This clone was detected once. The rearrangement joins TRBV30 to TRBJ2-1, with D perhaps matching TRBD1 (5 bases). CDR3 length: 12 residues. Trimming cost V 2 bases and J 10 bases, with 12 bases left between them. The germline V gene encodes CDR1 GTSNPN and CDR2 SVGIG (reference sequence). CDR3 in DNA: TGTGCCTGGAGTCCAGGGATATTCGAGCAGTTCTTC. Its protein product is CAWSPGIFEQFF.

This chain's CDR3 is CAWAEFGGYGGEQYF. CDR3 nucleotide sequence: TGTGCCTGGGCAGAATTCGGGGGGTATGGGGGCGAGCAGTACTTC. The V gene is TRBV30, the J gene TRBJ2-7; TRBD2 aligns across 7 bases. With 5 bases clipped from V and 6 bases from J, the junction kept 16 bases outside the gene matches. Germline values: CDR1 GTSNPN, CDR2 SVGIG (reference sequence). The CDR3 covers 15 residues.

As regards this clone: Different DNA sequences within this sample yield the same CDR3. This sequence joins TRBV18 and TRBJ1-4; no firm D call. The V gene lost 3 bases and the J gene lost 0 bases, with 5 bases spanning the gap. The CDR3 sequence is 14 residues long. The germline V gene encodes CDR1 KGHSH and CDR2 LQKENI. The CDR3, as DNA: TGTGCCAGCTCACCCGGTGCAACTAATGAAAAACTGTTTTTT. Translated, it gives CASSPGATNEKLFF. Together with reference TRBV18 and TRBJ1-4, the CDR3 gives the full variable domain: NAGVMQNPRHLVRRRGQEARLRCSPMKGHSHVYWYRQLPEEGLKFMVYLQKENIIDESGMPKERFSAEFPKEGPSILRIQQVVRGDSAAYFCASSPGATNEKLFFGSGTQLSVL.

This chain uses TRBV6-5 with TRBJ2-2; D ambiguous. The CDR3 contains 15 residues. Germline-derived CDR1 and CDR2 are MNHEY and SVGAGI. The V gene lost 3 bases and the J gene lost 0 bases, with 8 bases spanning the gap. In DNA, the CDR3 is TGTGCCAGCAGTTATAAATTTTCGAACACCGGGGAGCTGTTTTTT. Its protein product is CASSYKFSNTGELFF.

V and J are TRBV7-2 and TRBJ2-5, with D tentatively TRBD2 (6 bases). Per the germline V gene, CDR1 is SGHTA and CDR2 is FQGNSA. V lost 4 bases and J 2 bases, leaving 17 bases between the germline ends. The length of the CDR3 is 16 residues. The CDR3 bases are TGTGCCAGCAGCTACGCCGGGGGAGCGATTCAAGAGACCCAGTACTTC. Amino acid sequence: CASSYAGGAIQETQYF.

CDR3: CASSGGQRETQYF. Here the CDR3 DNA reads TGTGCCAGCAGCGGAGGGCAGAGAGAGACCCAGTACTTC. This chain connects TRBV6-5 to TRBJ2-5; possibly TRBD2 for D (6 bases). The CDR3 loop spans 13 amino acids. Germline V gives CDR1 MNHEY, CDR2 SVGAGI. The ends were cut back, 6 bases at V and 4 bases at J, with 12 bases in the middle.

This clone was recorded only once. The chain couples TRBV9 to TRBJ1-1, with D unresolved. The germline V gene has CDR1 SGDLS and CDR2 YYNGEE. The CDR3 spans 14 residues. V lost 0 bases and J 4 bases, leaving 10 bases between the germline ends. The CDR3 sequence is CASSVGSGSTEAFF. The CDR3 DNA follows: TGTGCCAGCAGCGTAGGTTCGGGGAGCACTGAAGCTTTCTTT.